A selection of T cell receptor beta chains follows, all from one sample in a study of blood T cell repertoires in COVID-19. Produced via immunoSEQ multiplex PCR; TCRdb's table is partial and in-frame only. The table has approximately 92,000 clones, approximately 90% seen once. The sequenced sample consisted of peripheral blood. Every receptor here comes from a woman aged 55-70 years with COVID-19, enrolled during active disease. CDR3s leave out the opening cysteine and the closing phenylalanine or tryptophan. Where a row states a size, it is once, few, many or the class of an expanded clone; other rows omit it.

>TRBV30|.
AWGMVSGGLEETQY
>TRBV30|.
AWSVQGAETQY
>TRBV6-5|.
ASRPTGTLEQY
>TRBV6-5|.
ASSYPGTTGQF
>TRBV28|.
ASRTGQGAVAGNQPQH
>TRBV7-6|few
ASSLGQGGNTEAF
>TRBV7-8|.
ASSLGVRGSDYEQY
>TRBV6-5|few
ASSYADRAGGYT
>TRBV18|.
ASSPGTGGNDYGYT
>TRBV30|.
ACGQGSGNTIY
>TRBV11-2|.
ASSFQDGRAQH
>TRBV5-4|.
ASSRSGGNFYEQY
>TRBV5-1|.
ASNLDPRGNSPLH
>TRBV11-1|once
ASSVRTTGELF
>TRBV5-8|few
ASSLMGDTSSTDTQY
>TRBV6-5|once
ASGQGTLNTEAF
>TRBV12-3/TRBV12-4|.
ATQRGFGNTIY
>TRBV6-5|.
ASTTGDQPQH
>TRBV7-9|.
ASSFPGDYGYT
>TRBV27|.
ASRRTSRSDTQY
>TRBV30|.
AWSVRGGGTDTQY
>TRBV9|.
ASSPRTGVGNTIY
>TRBV27|.
ASSPGTSSYEQY
>TRBV5-1|.
ASSSSVASYGYT
>TRBV4-1|.
ASSQDFTNQPQH
>TRBV5-1|.
ASSPTWSGNEQF
>TRBV7-9|.
ASSFGLLSGNEQF
>TRBV7-7|.
ASSLFAGTSYEQY
>TRBV10-1|.
ASSEDSGGGTDTQY
>TRBV12-3/TRBV12-4|.
ASSPWGAGELF
>TRBV3-1/TRBV3-2|.
ASSSLGIFGTDETQY
>TRBV15|.
ATSRERLAGYQETQY
>TRBV15|.
ATRGSLVGYT
>TRBV7-2|.
ASSLVASGGAEQF
>TRBV10-2|.
ASTRGRSGELF
>TRBV20-1|.
SAIETGDHSPLH
>TRBV6-5|.
ASSPPLGTEAF
>TRBV6-5|.
ASSRGTLGNTEAF
>TRBV29-1|.
SVVQGSYGYT
>TRBV19|.
ASSIPGVSNQPQH
>TRBV3-1/TRBV3-2|.
ASSRGTGSPRPQH
>TRBV7-6|once
ASRPLAGTGAFSSGNTIY
>TRBV6-5|.
ASGQGGEKLF
>TRBV4-1|.
ASSQVPAGRHTGIYGYT
>TRBV6-2/TRBV6-3|.
ASSYGRYNQPQH
>TRBV12-5|once
ASGLVAPIAGYTGELF
>TRBV30|.
AWSWGGREQY
>TRBV5-1|.
ASSSGALNEKLF